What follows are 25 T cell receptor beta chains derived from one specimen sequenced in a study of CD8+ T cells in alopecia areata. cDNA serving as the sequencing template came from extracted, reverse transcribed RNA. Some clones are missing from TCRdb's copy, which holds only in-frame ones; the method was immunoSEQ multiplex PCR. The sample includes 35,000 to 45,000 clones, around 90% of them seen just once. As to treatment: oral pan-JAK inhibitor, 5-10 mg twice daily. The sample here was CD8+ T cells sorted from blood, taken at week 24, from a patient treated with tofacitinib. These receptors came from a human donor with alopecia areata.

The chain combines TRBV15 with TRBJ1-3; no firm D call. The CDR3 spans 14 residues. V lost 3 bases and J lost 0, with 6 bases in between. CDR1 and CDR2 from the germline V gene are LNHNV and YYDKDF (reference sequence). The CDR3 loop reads CATSSSDSGNTIYF. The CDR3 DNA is TGTGCCACCAGCAGTTCTGACTCTGGAAACACCATATATTTT.

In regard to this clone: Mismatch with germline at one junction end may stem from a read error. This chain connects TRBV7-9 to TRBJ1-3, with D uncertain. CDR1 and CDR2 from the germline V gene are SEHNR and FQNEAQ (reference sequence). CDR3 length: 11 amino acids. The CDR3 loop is CASSWGTTIYF. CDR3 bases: TGTGCCAGCAGCTGGGGAACCACCATATATTTT. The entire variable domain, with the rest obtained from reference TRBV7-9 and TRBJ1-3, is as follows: DTGVSQNPRHKITKRGQNVTFRCDPISEHNRLYWYRQTLGQGPEFLTYFQNEAQLEKSRLLSDRFSAERPKGSFSTLEIQRTEQGDSAMYLCASSWGTTIYFGEGSWLTVV.

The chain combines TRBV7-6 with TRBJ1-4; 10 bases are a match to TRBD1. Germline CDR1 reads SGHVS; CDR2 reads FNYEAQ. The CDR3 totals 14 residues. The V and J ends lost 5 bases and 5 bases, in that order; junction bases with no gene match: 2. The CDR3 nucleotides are TGTGCCAGCAGCGCGGGACAGGGGAATGAAAAACTGTTTTTT. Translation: CASSAGQGNEKLFF. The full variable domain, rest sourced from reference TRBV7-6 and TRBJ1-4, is GAGVSQSPRYKVTKRGQDVALRCDPISGHVSLYWYRQALGQGPEFLTYFNYEAQQDKSGLPNDRFSAERPEGSISTLTIQRTEQRDSAMYRCASSAGQGNEKLFFGSGTQLSVL.

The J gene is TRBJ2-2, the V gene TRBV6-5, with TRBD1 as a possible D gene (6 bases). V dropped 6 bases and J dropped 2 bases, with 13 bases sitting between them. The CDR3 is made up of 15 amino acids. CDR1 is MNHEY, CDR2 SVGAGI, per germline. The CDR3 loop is CASSHREVNTGELFF. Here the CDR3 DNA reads TGTGCCAGCAGCCACAGGGAAGTAAACACCGGGGAGCTGTTTTTT.

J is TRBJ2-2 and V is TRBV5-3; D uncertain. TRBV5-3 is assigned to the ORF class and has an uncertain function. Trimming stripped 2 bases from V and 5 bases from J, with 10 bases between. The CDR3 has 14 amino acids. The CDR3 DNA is TGTGCCAGAAGCTTACCCCGTACTACCGGGGAGCTGTTTTTT. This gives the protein CARSLPRTTGELFF.

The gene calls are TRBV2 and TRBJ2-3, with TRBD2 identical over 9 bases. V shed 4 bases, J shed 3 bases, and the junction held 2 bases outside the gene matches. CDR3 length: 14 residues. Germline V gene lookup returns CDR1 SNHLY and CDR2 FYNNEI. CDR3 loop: CASSGLAGTDTQYF. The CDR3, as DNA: TGTGCCAGCAGTGGGCTAGCGGGGACAGATACGCAGTATTTT. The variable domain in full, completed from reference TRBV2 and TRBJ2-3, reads EPEVTQTPSHQVTQMGQEVILRCVPISNHLYFYWYRQILGQKVEFLVSFYNNEISEKSEIFDDQFSVERPDGSNFTLKIRSTKLEDSAMYFCASSGLAGTDTQYFGPGTRLTVL.

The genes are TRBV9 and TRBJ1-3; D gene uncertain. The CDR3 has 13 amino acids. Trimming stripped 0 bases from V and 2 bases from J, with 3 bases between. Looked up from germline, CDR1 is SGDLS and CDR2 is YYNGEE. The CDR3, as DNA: TGTGCCAGCAGCGTAGCAGCTGGAAACACCATATATTTT. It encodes CASSVAAGNTIYF.

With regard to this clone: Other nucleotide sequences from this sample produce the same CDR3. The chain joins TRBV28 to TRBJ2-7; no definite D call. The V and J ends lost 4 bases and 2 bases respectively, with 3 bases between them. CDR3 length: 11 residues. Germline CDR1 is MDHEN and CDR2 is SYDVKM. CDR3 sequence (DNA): TGTGCCAGCAGTTCCCCCTACGAGCAGTACTTC. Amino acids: CASSSPYEQYF.

CDR3 region: CASSPDLSGDYTDTQYF. The CDR3 bases are TGTGCCAGCAGCCCTGATCTTAGCGGGGACTACACAGATACGCAGTATTTT. The chain employs TRBV7-6 and TRBJ2-3, with 8 positions matching TRBD2. The CDR3 has 17 amino acids. Unmatched junction bases numbered 12, after V lost 5 bases and J lost 2 bases. From germline, CDR1 is SGHVS and CDR2 FNYEAQ.

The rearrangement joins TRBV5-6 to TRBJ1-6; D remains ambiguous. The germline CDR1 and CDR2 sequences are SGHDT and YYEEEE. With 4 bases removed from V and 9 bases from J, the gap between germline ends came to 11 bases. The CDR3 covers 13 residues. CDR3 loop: CASSAETRSPLHF. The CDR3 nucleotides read TGTGCCAGCAGCGCTGAGACACGTTCACCCCTCCACTTT.

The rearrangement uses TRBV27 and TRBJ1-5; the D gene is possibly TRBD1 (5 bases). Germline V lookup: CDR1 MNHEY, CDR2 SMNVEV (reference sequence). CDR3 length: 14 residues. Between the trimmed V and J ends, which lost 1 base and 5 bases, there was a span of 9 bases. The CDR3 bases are TGTGCCAGCAGTTTATTGGGGGGGGATCAGCCCCAGCATTTT. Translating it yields CASSLLGGDQPQHF.

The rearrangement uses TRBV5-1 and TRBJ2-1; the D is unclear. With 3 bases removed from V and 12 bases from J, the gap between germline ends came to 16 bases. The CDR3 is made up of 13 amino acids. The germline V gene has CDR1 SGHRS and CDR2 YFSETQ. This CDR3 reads CASSSVSEGSQFF. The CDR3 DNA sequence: TGCGCCAGCAGCTCGGTTTCTGAAGGGTCGCAGTTCTTC.

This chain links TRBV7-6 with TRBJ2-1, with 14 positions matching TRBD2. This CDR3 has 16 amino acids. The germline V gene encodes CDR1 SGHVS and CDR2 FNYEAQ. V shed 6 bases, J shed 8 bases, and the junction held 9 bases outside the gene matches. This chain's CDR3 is CASRGTSGGPIYEQFF. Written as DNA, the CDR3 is TGTGCCAGCAGGGGGACTAGCGGGGGTCCAATCTATGAGCAGTTCTTC.

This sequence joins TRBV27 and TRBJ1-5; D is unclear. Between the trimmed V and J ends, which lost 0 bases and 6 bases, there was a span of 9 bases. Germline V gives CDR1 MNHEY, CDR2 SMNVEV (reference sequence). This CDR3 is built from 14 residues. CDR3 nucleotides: TGTGCCAGCAGTTTATCTCTGCGGGGTCAGCCCCAGCATTTT. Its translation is CASSLSLRGQPQHF.

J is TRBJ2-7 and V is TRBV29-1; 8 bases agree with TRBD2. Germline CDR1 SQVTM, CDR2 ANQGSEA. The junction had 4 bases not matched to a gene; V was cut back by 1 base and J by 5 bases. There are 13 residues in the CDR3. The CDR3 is CSVEAGGPDEQYF. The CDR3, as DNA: TGCAGCGTTGAAGCGGGGGGGCCCGACGAGCAGTACTTC.

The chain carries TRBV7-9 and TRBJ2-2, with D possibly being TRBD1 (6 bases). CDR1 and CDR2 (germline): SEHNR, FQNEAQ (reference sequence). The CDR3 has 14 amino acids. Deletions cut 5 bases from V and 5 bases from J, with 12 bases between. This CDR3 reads CASSPTGSTGELFF. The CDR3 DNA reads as TGTGCCAGCAGCCCCACAGGGAGTACCGGGGAGCTGTTTTTT.

CDR3 residues: CASSLNREQETQYF. The CDR3 bases are TGTGCCAGCAGCTTGAACAGGGAACAAGAGACCCAGTACTTC. The V call is TRBV5-8, the J call TRBJ2-5; tentatively, D is TRBD1 (6 bases). The V and J ends lost 1 base and 2 bases respectively, with 9 bases between them. This CDR3 has 14 residues. Germline-derived CDR1 and CDR2 are SGHTS and YDEGEE.

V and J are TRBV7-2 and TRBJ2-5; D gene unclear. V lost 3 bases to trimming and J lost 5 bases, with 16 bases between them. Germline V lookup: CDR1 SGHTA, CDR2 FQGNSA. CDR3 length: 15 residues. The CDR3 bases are TGTGCCAGCAGCTTTGGGCCCCAAGCATCGGAGACCCAGTACTTC. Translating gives CASSFGPQASETQYF. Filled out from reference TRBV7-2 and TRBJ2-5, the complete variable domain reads GAGVSQSPSNKVTEKGKDVELRCDPISGHTALYWYRQSLGQGLEFLIYFQGNSAPDKSGLPSDRFSAERTGGSVSTLTIQRTQQEDSAVYLCASSFGPQASETQYFGPGTRLLVL.

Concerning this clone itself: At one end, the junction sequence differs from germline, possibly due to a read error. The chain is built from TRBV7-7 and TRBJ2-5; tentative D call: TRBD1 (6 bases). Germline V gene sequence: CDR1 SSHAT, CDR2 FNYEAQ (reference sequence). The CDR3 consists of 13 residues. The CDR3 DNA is TGTGCTAGCAGCAGGGGACCACCCGAGACCCAGTACTTC. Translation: CASSRGPPETQYF.

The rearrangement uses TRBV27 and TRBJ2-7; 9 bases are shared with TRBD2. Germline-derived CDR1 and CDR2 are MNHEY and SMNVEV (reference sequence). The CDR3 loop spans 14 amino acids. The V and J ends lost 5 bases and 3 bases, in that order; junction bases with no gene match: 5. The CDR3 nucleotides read TGTGCCAGCAGTGACGGGACTAGCAACTACGAGCAGTACTTC. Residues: CASSDGTSNYEQYF.

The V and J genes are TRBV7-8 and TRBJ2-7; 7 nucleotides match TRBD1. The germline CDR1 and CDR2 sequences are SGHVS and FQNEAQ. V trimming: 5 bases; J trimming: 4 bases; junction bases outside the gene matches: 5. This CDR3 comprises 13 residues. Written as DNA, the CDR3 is TGTGCCAGCAGCCCAGGGACAGTATACGAGCAGTACTTC. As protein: CASSPGTVYEQYF.

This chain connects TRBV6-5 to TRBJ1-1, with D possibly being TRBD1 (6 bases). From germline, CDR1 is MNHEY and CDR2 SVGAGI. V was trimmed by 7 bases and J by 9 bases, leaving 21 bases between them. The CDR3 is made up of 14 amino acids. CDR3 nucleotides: TGTGCCAGCAATTTTGGTACCCTGACAGGTAAAGCTTTCTTT. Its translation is CASNFGTLTGKAFF.

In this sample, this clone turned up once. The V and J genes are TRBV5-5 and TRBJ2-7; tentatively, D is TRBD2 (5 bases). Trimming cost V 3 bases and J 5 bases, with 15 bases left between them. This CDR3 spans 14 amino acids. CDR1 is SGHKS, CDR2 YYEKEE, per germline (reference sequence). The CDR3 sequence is CASSYGDGADEQYF. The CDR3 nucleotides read TGTGCCAGCAGCTACGGGGATGGAGCAGACGAGCAGTACTTC.

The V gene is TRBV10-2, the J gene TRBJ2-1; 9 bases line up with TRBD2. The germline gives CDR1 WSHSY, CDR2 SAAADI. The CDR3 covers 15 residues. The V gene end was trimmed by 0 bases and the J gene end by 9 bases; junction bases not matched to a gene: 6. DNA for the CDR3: TGCGCCAGCAGTGAGTCTGGCGGGGGGGCCGCTGAGCAGTTCTTC. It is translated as CASSESGGGAAEQFF.

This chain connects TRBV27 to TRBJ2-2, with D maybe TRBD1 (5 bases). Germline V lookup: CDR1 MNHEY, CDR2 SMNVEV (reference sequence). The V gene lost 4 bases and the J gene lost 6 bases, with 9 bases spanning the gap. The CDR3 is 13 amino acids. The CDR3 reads CASSSTVAGELFF. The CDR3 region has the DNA TGTGCCAGCAGTTCGACAGTAGCCGGGGAGCTGTTTTTT.